This passage covers 15 T cell receptor beta chains from one sample sequenced in a study of cytomegalovirus exposure and HLA in healthy donors. PCR primers comprised 60 Vbeta and 13 Jbeta primers. TCRdb's copy holds only in-frame clones and misses some; the assay was immunoSEQ multiplex PCR. The repertoire includes roughly 100,000 clones, roughly four fifths of them detected once, and more than 1.5% sits in the top ten. The sample taken for sequencing was PBMCs. These receptors all come from a man aged 50 to 59 in good health and CMV-seronegative.

The chain employs TRBV19 and TRBJ2-5; D possibly corresponds to TRBD2 (5 bases). The J call may not be correct, given that the DNA end is closer to TRBJ2-7. CDR3 length: 18 residues. CDR1 is LNHDA, CDR2 SQIVND, per germline (reference sequence). The CDR3 reads CASSGQQRPPPYSYEQYF. CDR3 nucleotide sequence: TGTGCCAGTAGTGGGCAACAGCGGCCACCTCCGTACTCCTACGAGCAGTACTTC.

The V call is TRBV5-1, the J call TRBJ1-1; 8 bases are a match to TRBD1. Germline values: CDR1 SGHRS, CDR2 YFSETQ. This CDR3 is 15 amino acids long. V was pared by 6 bases and J by 4 bases, with 11 bases of the junction left unmatched. The CDR3, as DNA: TGCGCCAGCACGACGACAGGGGATGTTATCACTGAAGCTTTCTTT. It encodes CASTTTGDVITEAFF.

CDR3 in DNA: TGCAGCGTTGGACAGGACAATGAGCAGTTCTTC. Translating gives CSVGQDNEQFF. The chain recombines TRBV29-1 with TRBJ2-1; D possibly corresponds to TRBD1 (6 bases). The germline gives CDR1 SQVTM, CDR2 ANQGSEA. The CDR3 extends over 11 amino acids. With 4 bases removed from V and 5 bases from J, the gap between germline ends came to 6 bases.

The V call is TRBV5-1, the J call TRBJ2-5, with no clear D. V lost 1 base to trimming and J lost 2 bases, with 6 bases between them. CDR1 and CDR2 (germline): SGHRS, YFSETQ. This CDR3 has 13 residues. The CDR3 is CASSLPRQETQYF. In DNA, the CDR3 is TGCGCCAGCAGCTTGCCTAGACAAGAGACCCAGTACTTC.

The CDR3 spells CASSSLLAGPMETQYF. In DNA form, the CDR3 reads TGCGCCAGCAGCTCCTTACTAGCGGGGCCGATGGAGACCCAGTACTTC. The chain links TRBV5-1 to TRBJ2-5, with 10 bases matching TRBD2. The CDR3 runs to 16 residues. V trimming: 3 bases; J trimming: 5 bases; junction bases outside the gene matches: 10. From germline, CDR1 is SGHRS and CDR2 YFSETQ.

This chain connects TRBV4-3 to TRBJ2-3; TRBD1 aligns across 7 bases. J gave up 5 bases and V 2 bases, and 7 bases lay outside the gene matches. The CDR3 extends over 15 amino acids. CDR1 and CDR2 from the germline V gene are LGHNA and YSLEER. The CDR3 sequence: CASSQNRGGGDTQYF. DNA of the CDR3: TGCGCCAGCAGCCAAAACAGGGGCGGAGGAGATACGCAGTATTTT.

The gene calls are TRBV19 and TRBJ2-1; 7 nucleotides line up with TRBD1. The J segment lost 5 bases and the V segment lost 10 bases, leaving 14 bases of the junction unmatched. CDR1 LNHDA and CDR2 SQIVND come from the germline V gene (reference sequence). The CDR3 covers 15 residues. CDR3 nucleotide sequence: TGTGCCACTCAAACTACAGGGGTGTCGGACAATGAGCAGTTCTTC. It is translated as CATQTTGVSDNEQFF.

The J gene is TRBJ2-3, the V gene TRBV4-2, with 9 bases that match TRBD2. The ends lost 0 bases at V and 6 bases at J; junction bases unmatched: 7. There are 16 residues in the CDR3. The germline V gene encodes CDR1 LGHNA and CDR2 YNFKEQ. CDR3 DNA sequence: TGTGCCAGCAGCCAAGAAGGGAAGCGGGGGGAGGATACGCAGTATTTT. This codes for CASSQEGKRGEDTQYF.

This clone has just one count. Other DNA sequences within the sample encode an identical CDR3. The J gene is TRBJ1-2, the V gene TRBV5-6; 9 bases line up with TRBD1. The CDR3 totals 15 residues. Germline lookup yields CDR1 SGHDT and CDR2 YYEEEE. The junction had 3 bases not matched to a gene; V was cut back by 0 bases and J by 3 bases. The CDR3: CASSLGTGVDYGYTF. The CDR3 region has the DNA TGTGCCAGCAGCTTGGGGACAGGGGTGGACTATGGCTACACCTTC.

The V and J genes are TRBV19 and TRBJ2-7, with D tentatively TRBD1 (6 bases). This CDR3 is 11 amino acids long. Germline assignment: CDR1 LNHDA and CDR2 SQIVND (reference sequence). Trimming took 10 bases from V and 7 from J, leaving 14 bases between them. The CDR3 coding sequence is TGTGCCAACCAGGGGTTGTGGGAGCAGTACGTC. This gives the protein CANQGLWEQYV.

This chain links TRBV5-1 with TRBJ2-5; 7 nucleotides agree with TRBD1. Trimming removed 0 bases from V and 5 bases from J; junction bases left unmatched: 10. Germline lookup yields CDR1 SGHRS and CDR2 YFSETQ. The CDR3 runs 16 residues. The CDR3 DNA reads TGCGCCAGCAGCTTGGATCTTTGGACAGGCGGGGAGACCCAGTACTTC. Encoded protein: CASSLDLWTGGETQYF.

This clone was counted once. The rearrangement uses TRBV7-9 and TRBJ2-3; D is perhaps TRBD1 (5 bases). Looked up from germline, CDR1 is SEHNR and CDR2 is FQNEAQ (reference sequence). CDR3 length: 13 residues. Trimming removed 4 bases at V and 4 bases at J, with 9 bases between. The CDR3 DNA follows: TGTGCCAGCAGCTGGCAGGGTCCAGATACGCAGTATTTT. Translating it yields CASSWQGPDTQYF. The variable domain in full, with the rest retrieved from reference TRBV7-9 and TRBJ2-3, is DTGVSQNPRHKITKRGQNVTFRCDPISEHNRLYWYRQTLGQGPEFLTYFQNEAQLEKSRLLSDRFSAERPKGSFSTLEIQRTEQGDSAMYLCASSWQGPDTQYFGPGTRLTVL.

This chain links TRBV4-2 with TRBJ2-7; 7 bases are a match to TRBD2. CDR1 is LGHNA, CDR2 YNFKEQ, per germline. V lost 1 base, J lost 4 bases, and 7 bases stayed unmatched. The CDR3 has 15 amino acids. The CDR3 loop is CASSQGPGGGYEQYF. The DNA of the CDR3 is TGTGCCAGCAGCCAAGGCCCGGGGGGAGGTTACGAGCAGTACTTC.

The CDR3 coding sequence is TGCGCCAGCAGCCAAGACGGGGGGGGCAGGCCTAATGAAAAACTGTTTTTT. As protein: CASSQDGGGRPNEKLFF. The rearrangement joins TRBV4-1 to TRBJ1-4; possible D gene TRBD1, 6 bases. V shed 0 bases and J shed 3 bases, with 14 bases lying between them. CDR1 and CDR2 (germline): MGHRA, YSYEKL. The CDR3 totals 17 residues.

The V gene is TRBV5-5, the J gene TRBJ2-7; TRBD2 aligns across 11 bases. The CDR3 sequence is 15 residues long. Germline V gives CDR1 SGHKS, CDR2 YYEKEE (reference sequence). With 4 bases clipped from V and 4 bases from J, the junction kept 7 bases outside the gene matches. In DNA, the CDR3 is TGTGCCAGCAGCACGGGACTAGCGGACCTTTACGAGCAGTACTTC. It translates to CASSTGLADLYEQYF.